Each of the 31 T cell receptor beta chains below was sequenced from the same sample in a study of T cell responses to AZD1222 COVID-19 vaccine. Some clones are missing from TCRdb's copy, which holds only in-frame ones; the method was immunoSEQ multiplex PCR. The repertoire holds around 150,000 clones, with 88% as singletons. The sample consisted of peripheral blood, taken on day 0 of AZD1222 vaccination. These TCRs come from an adult in good health.

The rearrangement joins TRBV28 to TRBJ2-5, with no clear D. The CDR3 is 10 amino acids. V lost 4 bases and J 13 bases, leaving 10 bases between the germline ends. Looked up from germline, CDR1 is MDHEN and CDR2 is SYDVKM. The CDR3: CASSYRDTYF. The CDR3 DNA follows: TGTGCCAGCAGTTACCGAGATACGTACTTC. Supplemented by reference TRBV28 and TRBJ2-5, the full variable domain reads DVKVTQSSRYLVKRTGEKVFLECVQDMDHENMFWYRQDPGLGLRLIYFSYDVKMKEKGDIPEGYSVSREKKERFSLILESASTNQTSMYLCASSYRDTYFGPGTRLLVL.

The chain carries TRBV29-1 and TRBJ1-2; 7 nucleotides agree with TRBD1. Per the germline V gene, CDR1 is SQVTM and CDR2 is ANQGSEA. The length of the CDR3 is 17 residues. V lost 3 bases to trimming and J lost 2 bases; unmatched junction nucleotides: 15. Here the CDR3 DNA reads TGCAGCGTTGATGGGTCGCCGTCCAGGGGGTCAAACTATGGCTACACCTTC. This translates into CSVDGSPSRGSNYGYTF.

This clone was observed once. This chain connects TRBV28 to TRBJ1-2, with TRBD1 as a possible D gene (5 bases). The CDR3 consists of 15 residues. The V end was cut by 6 bases, the J end by 2 bases, with 16 bases between. Germline V gives CDR1 MDHEN, CDR2 SYDVKM. The CDR3 loop is CASSPAREVNYGYTF. The CDR3 DNA follows: TGTGCCAGCAGCCCGGCCAGGGAAGTGAACTATGGCTACACCTTC.

The chain uses TRBV18 and TRBJ2-7; a weak D match, TRBD1 (5 bases). The CDR3 sequence is 15 residues long. In germline, CDR1 is KGHSH, CDR2 LQKENI. Trimming pared 2 bases from V and 0 bases from J, leaving 11 bases between. Here the CDR3 reads CASSPAGLSSYEQYF. The CDR3 nucleotides read TGTGCCAGCTCACCAGCAGGGCTAAGCTCCTACGAGCAGTACTTC.

The rearrangement links TRBV5-1 to TRBJ2-5; D not certain. In germline, CDR1 is SGHRS, CDR2 YFSETQ. The CDR3 loop spans 14 amino acids. V was cut by 1 base and J by 4 bases, with 11 bases left in between. The DNA for the CDR3 is TGCGCCAGCAGCTTGAGCAGTTCCTCAGAGACCCAGTACTTC. Protein sequence: CASSLSSSSETQYF.

The chain combines TRBV4-1 with TRBJ2-7; 7 positions match TRBD1. Trimming at V came to 0 bases and at J to 0 bases, leaving 5 bases not matched to a gene. The CDR3 is 16 residues long. The germline CDR1 and CDR2 sequences are MGHRA and YSYEKL. CDR3 in amino acids: CASSQDRDSSSYEQYF. The CDR3 DNA follows: TGCGCCAGCAGCCAAGATCGGGACAGTAGCTCCTACGAGCAGTACTTC.

This chain connects TRBV28 to TRBJ1-2; weak D call: TRBD1 (6 bases). The V end lost 7 bases, the J end lost 8 bases, and 17 bases lay between the germline ends. The germline CDR1 and CDR2 sequences are MDHEN and SYDVKM. The CDR3 length is 13 residues. This CDR3 reads CASTQGFRRGYTF. The CDR3 coding sequence is TGTGCCAGCACCCAGGGGTTCAGAAGGGGCTACACCTTC.

The sample holds one count of this clone. The chain combines TRBV19 with TRBJ1-2; D is uncertain. The ends were cut back, 7 bases at V and 8 bases at J, with 11 bases in the middle. The CDR3 contains 11 residues. Per germline, CDR1 LNHDA and CDR2 SQIVND (reference sequence). The CDR3, as DNA: TGTGCCAGTACCCTGGGTCTCGGCTACACCTTC. Encoded protein: CASTLGLGYTF.

The chain has TRBV19 and TRBJ1-2; no clear D gene. The length of the CDR3 is 13 residues. Trimming removed 5 bases from V and 7 bases from J, with 14 bases in between. Germline-derived CDR1 and CDR2 are LNHDA and SQIVND (reference sequence). CDR3 coding DNA: TGTGCCAGTAGTCGTCAGACCGTTGGTGGCTACACCTTC. It is translated as CASSRQTVGGYTF.

This sequence joins TRBV6-1 and TRBJ1-2; TRBD1 is a possible D gene (6 bases). V was pared by 2 bases and J by 4 bases, with 11 bases between. This CDR3 comprises 14 residues. CDR1 is MNHNS, CDR2 SASEGT, per germline. The CDR3, as DNA: TGTGCCAGCAGTGAAAGTGGACAGAGCTATGGCTACACCTTC. Protein product: CASSESGQSYGYTF.

This chain joins TRBV7-3 and TRBJ2-7, with a possible D match to TRBD2 (7 bases). The germline V gene has CDR1 SGHTA and CDR2 FQGTGA. This CDR3 is 15 amino acids long. Trimming shortened V by 5 bases and J by 2 bases, and 16 bases separated the two germline ends. The CDR3: CASSPEGGAPYEQYF. The CDR3 DNA sequence: TGTGCCAGCAGCCCGGAGGGGGGGGCTCCCTACGAGCAGTACTTC.

V and J are TRBV6-2 or TRBV6-3 and TRBJ2-2, with 7 bases lining up with TRBD1. The J segment lost 3 bases and the V segment lost 4 bases, leaving 2 bases of the junction unmatched. CDR3 length: 14 residues. Germline V gene lookup returns CDR1 MNHEY and CDR2 SVGEGT. CDR3 DNA sequence: TGTGCCAGCAGTTCCGACAGGGACACCGGGGAGCTGTTTTTT. It encodes CASSSDRDTGELFF.

This clone was recorded only once. This chain connects TRBV28 to TRBJ1-2, with D unresolved. The CDR3 is 12 amino acids. Germline assignment: CDR1 MDHEN and CDR2 SYDVKM. V was trimmed by 1 base and J by 5 bases, leaving 5 bases between them. This CDR3 reads CASSLLEYGYTF. DNA for the CDR3: TGTGCCAGCAGTTTATTGGAGTATGGCTACACCTTC.

V is TRBV5-1 and J is TRBJ1-1, with 7 bases that match TRBD1. V shed 4 bases, J shed 5 bases, and the junction held 5 bases outside the gene matches. Germline V lookup: CDR1 SGHRS, CDR2 YFSETQ. The CDR3 spans 13 residues. The CDR3: CASSRQGETEAFF. CDR3 nucleotides: TGCGCCAGCAGCCGTCAGGGGGAGACTGAAGCTTTCTTT.

The chain combines TRBV9 with TRBJ2-2; 11 bases agree with TRBD1. Germline CDR1 SGDLS, CDR2 YYNGEE. The V gene end was trimmed by 3 bases and the J gene end by 7 bases; junction bases not matched to a gene: 17. The CDR3 totals 19 residues. CDR3 in amino acids: CASSAGTGGSRGLVGELFF. DNA for the CDR3: TGTGCCAGCAGCGCCGGGACAGGGGGATCAAGAGGGTTGGTCGGGGAGCTGTTTTTT.

This chain connects TRBV3-1 (or the pseudogene TRBV3-2) to TRBJ2-7; D gene uncertain. The CDR3 is 11 residues long. Germline V gives CDR1 LGHDT, CDR2 YNNKEL (reference sequence). V was cut by 1 base and J by 9 bases, with 7 bases left in between. The DNA for the CDR3 is TGTGCCAGCAGCCAAGTAAACCTGCAGTACTTC. Protein: CASSQVNLQYF.

The genes are TRBV28 and TRBJ2-7; 8 nucleotides agree with TRBD2. The CDR3 length is 15 residues. J lost 2 bases, V lost 2 bases, and 5 bases had no gene match. Germline V gene sequence: CDR1 MDHEN, CDR2 SYDVKM. This CDR3 reads CASSLGSGGAYEQYF. CDR3 nucleotide sequence: TGTGCCAGCAGTTTAGGAAGCGGGGGTGCCTACGAGCAGTACTTC. Combining the CDR3 with reference TRBV28 and TRBJ2-7 gives the whole variable domain DVKVTQSSRYLVKRTGEKVFLECVQDMDHENMFWYRQDPGLGLRLIYFSYDVKMKEKGDIPEGYSVSREKKERFSLILESASTNQTSMYLCASSLGSGGAYEQYFGPGTRLTVT.

This chain connects TRBV28 to TRBJ1-1; 8 positions match TRBD1. Looked up from germline, CDR1 is MDHEN and CDR2 is SYDVKM. The V segment lost 4 bases and the J segment 1 base; nucleotides outside the gene matches: 2. The CDR3 totals 14 residues. In DNA, the CDR3 is TGTGCCAGCAGTTCCGGGACAGGGAACACTGAAGCTTTCTTT. Residues: CASSSGTGNTEAFF.

The chain is built from TRBV5-4 and TRBJ1-4; D is possibly TRBD1 (5 bases). The CDR3 runs 15 residues. Germline CDR1 is SGHNT and CDR2 is YYREEE (reference sequence). The germline V and J ends were trimmed by 0 bases and 7 bases, with 13 bases remaining between them. The CDR3 reads CASSLAGQAVEKLFF. The CDR3 DNA sequence: TGTGCCAGCAGCTTGGCGGGGCAGGCAGTTGAAAAACTGTTTTTT.

The V and J genes are TRBV4-1 and TRBJ1-1; D is uncertain. The CDR3 has 14 residues. The V end was cut by 1 base, the J end by 0 bases, with 6 bases between. CDR1 and CDR2 (germline): MGHRA, YSYEKL. DNA for the CDR3: TGCGCCAGCAGCCAAGCCAGTCTGAACACTGAAGCTTTCTTT. Translating gives CASSQASLNTEAFF.

This clone was found once. The chain couples TRBV5-4 to TRBJ2-1; TRBD2 agrees at 8 bases. CDR1 is SGHNT, CDR2 YYREEE, per germline (reference sequence). This CDR3 has 16 amino acids. J was trimmed by 4 bases and V by 4 bases; bases with no gene match: 10. The CDR3 nucleotides are TGTGCCAGCAGCGGTCGGGAGGGGGGCGCGTACAATGAGCAGTTCTTC. Protein product: CASSGREGGAYNEQFF. Full variable domain (outside the CDR3, taken from reference TRBV5-4 and TRBJ2-1): ETGVTQSPTHLIKTRGQQVTLRCSSQSGHNTVSWYQQALGQGPQFIFQYYREEENGRGNFPPRFSGLQFPNYSSELNVNALELDDSALYLCASSGREGGAYNEQFFGPGTRLTVL.

The chain couples TRBV10-3 to TRBJ1-1; D gene ambiguous. Germline-derived CDR1 and CDR2 are ENHRY and SYGVKD. CDR3 length equals 11 residues. Trimming cost V 3 bases and J 5 bases, with 4 bases left between them. The CDR3 protein is CAISELTEAFF. The CDR3 coding sequence is TGTGCCATCAGTGAATTGACTGAAGCTTTCTTT.

This chain connects TRBV28 to TRBJ1-1; D possibly corresponds to TRBD1 (5 bases). Germline CDR1 MDHEN, CDR2 SYDVKM. V lost 7 bases to trimming and J lost 0 bases, with 15 bases between them. The CDR3 is 15 residues long. The CDR3 loop reads CASKSNQGMNTEAFF. CDR3 DNA: TGTGCCAGCAAATCTAATCAGGGAATGAACACTGAAGCTTTCTTT.

The chain has TRBV19 and TRBJ2-7; TRBD1 is a possible D gene (5 bases). Germline V gene lookup returns CDR1 LNHDA and CDR2 SQIVND (reference sequence). The CDR3 extends over 14 amino acids. With 5 bases removed from V and 2 bases from J, the gap between germline ends came to 13 bases. CDR3 nucleotide sequence: TGTGCCAGTAGTCTGCCAGGGAAAACCTACGAGCAGTACTTC. Its translation is CASSLPGKTYEQYF.

The rearrangement links TRBV28 to TRBJ1-2, with TRBD1 as a possible D gene (5 bases). Germline CDR1 and CDR2: MDHEN and SYDVKM. This CDR3 has 14 amino acids. CDR3 sequence reads: CAMGGPGSRGGYTF. In DNA, the CDR3 is TGTGCAATGGGGGGACCCGGTAGTCGCGGTGGCTACACCTTC.

The chain is built from TRBV3-1 (or the pseudogene TRBV3-2) and TRBJ1-2; D uncertain. Germline V lookup: CDR1 LGHDT, CDR2 YNNKEL (reference sequence). The CDR3 spans 15 residues. Between the trimmed V and J ends, which lost 2 bases and 3 bases, there was a span of 13 bases. For the CDR3, the DNA is TGTGCCAGCAGCCAACACGCTAAAACGGACTATGGCTACACCTTC. It encodes CASSQHAKTDYGYTF.

The gene calls are TRBV29-1 and TRBJ2-3, with D perhaps matching TRBD1 (6 bases). Germline V lookup: CDR1 SQVTM, CDR2 ANQGSEA. V gave up 7 bases and J gave up 2 bases, with 13 bases separating them. CDR3 length equals 13 residues. CDR3 DNA sequence: TGCAGCGACCGACAGGACGACACAGATACGCAGTATTTT. Translated, it gives CSDRQDDTDTQYF.

This clone was observed a handful of times. This chain links TRBV12-5 with TRBJ1-2; D is unclear. The CDR3 loop spans 13 amino acids. V lost 6 bases to trimming and J lost 8 bases, with 16 bases between them. CDR1 and CDR2 from the germline V gene are LGHNT and FRNRAP. The CDR3 DNA sequence: TGTGCTAGTGGGGGAACCGGGCTGGAAGGCTACACCTTC. Translation gives CASGGTGLEGYTF.

This clone was recorded only once. The chain links TRBV28 to TRBJ2-2; the match to TRBD2 covers 8 bases. The trim removed 6 bases at V and 3 bases at J, leaving 3 bases unmatched. CDR1 and CDR2 from the germline V gene are MDHEN and SYDVKM. This CDR3 has 14 amino acids. The CDR3 DNA sequence: TGTGCCAGCAGCGGGGGGGCCTACACCGGGGAGCTGTTTTTT. Translation: CASSGGAYTGELFF.

The chain employs TRBV5-4 and TRBJ1-3; perhaps TRBD1 as D (6 bases). The V end lost 2 bases, the J end lost 2 bases, and 14 bases lay between the germline ends. The CDR3 is made up of 16 amino acids. Germline assignment: CDR1 SGHNT and CDR2 YYREEE (reference sequence). The CDR3 sequence: CASSLLQGTAGNTIYF. The CDR3 nucleotides are TGTGCCAGCAGCTTATTACAGGGTACTGCTGGAAACACCATATATTTT.

V is TRBV5-5 and J is TRBJ2-7, with D unresolved. The V end lost 1 base, the J end lost 2 bases, and 13 bases lay between the germline ends. This CDR3 has 15 amino acids. Germline CDR1 SGHKS, CDR2 YYEKEE (reference sequence). In DNA form, the CDR3 reads TGTGCCAGCAGCTTGACCCCCCAGGATACCTACGAGCAGTACTTC. Translation: CASSLTPQDTYEQYF.